One TCR beta chain is described in this entry. The antigen is unknown. The junction departs from the called germline gene at one end, perhaps through a read error. This record comes from a study of blood T cells in healthy people across ages. Points from the study as a whole: Donor CMV infection status was unknown, possibly confounding age-related changes in expanded clonotypes. Underestimates were what the diversity estimates from one million T cells were considered to be.

The CDR3 loop spans 16 amino acids. The germline CDR1 and CDR2 sequences are MDHEN and SYDVKM. A second PCR, run for about 6 to 12 cycles, used a sample-barcoded 5' primer plus a J-beta primer mix. Each of the samples gave a minimum of 3 million paired-end reads that contained CDR3. TCRdb ran MiXCR on the 5' RACE reads and lists one entry per CDR3 protein. The sample contains more than 650,000 distinct CDR3 sequences, around a quarter of which appear only once. This same sample was also part of a study on T cells of mothers and their children.

The sequence came from a boy aged 5 to 17 in good health. The chain is built from TRBV28 and TRBJ2-2; D is perhaps TRBD1 (6 bases). Sequencing was done on a sample of blood. CDR3 sequence: CASRLSGARGTGELFF. DNA of the CDR3: TGTGCCAGCAGATTATCAGGGGCGAGGGGAACCGGGGAGCTGTTTTTT.